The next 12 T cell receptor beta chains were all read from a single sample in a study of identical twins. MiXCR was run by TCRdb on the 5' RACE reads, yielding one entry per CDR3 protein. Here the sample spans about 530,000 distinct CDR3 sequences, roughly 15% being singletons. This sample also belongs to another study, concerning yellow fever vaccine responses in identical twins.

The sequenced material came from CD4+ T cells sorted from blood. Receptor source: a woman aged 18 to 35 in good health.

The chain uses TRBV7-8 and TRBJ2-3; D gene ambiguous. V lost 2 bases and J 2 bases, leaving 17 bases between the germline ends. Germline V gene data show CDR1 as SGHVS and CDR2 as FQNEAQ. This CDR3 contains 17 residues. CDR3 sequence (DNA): TGTGCCAGCAGCTTATTGGGCCAGCTTTATACCACAGATACGCAGTATTTT. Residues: CASSLLGQLYTTDTQYF.

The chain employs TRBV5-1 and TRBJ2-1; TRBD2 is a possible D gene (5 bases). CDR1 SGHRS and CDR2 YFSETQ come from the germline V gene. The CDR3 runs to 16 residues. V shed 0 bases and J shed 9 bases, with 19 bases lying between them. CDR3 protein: CASSLVGLAGLVEQFF. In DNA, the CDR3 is TGCGCCAGCAGCTTGGTTGGGCTAGCCGGATTAGTTGAGCAGTTCTTC.

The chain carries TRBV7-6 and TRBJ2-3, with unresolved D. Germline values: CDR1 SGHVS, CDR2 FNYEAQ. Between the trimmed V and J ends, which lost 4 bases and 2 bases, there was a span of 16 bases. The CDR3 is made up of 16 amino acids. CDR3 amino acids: CASSSARGRPTDTQYF. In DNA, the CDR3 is TGTGCCAGCAGCTCTGCTCGCGGTAGACCCACAGATACGCAGTATTTT. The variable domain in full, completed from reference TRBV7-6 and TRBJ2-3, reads GAGVSQSPRYKVTKRGQDVALRCDPISGHVSLYWYRQALGQGPEFLTYFNYEAQQDKSGLPNDRFSAERPEGSISTLTIQRTEQRDSAMYRCASSSARGRPTDTQYFGPGTRLTVL.

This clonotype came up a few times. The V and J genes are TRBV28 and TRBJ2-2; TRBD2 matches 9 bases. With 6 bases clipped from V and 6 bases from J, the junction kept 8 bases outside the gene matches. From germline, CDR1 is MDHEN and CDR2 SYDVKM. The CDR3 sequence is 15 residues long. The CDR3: CASSPRGLAPGELFF. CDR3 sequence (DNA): TGTGCCAGCAGCCCCCGGGGACTAGCCCCCGGGGAGCTGTTTTTT.

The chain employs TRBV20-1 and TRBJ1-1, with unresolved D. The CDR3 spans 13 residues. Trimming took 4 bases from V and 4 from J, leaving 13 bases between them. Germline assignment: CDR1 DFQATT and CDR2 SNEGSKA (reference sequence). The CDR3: CSAISNSGTEAFF. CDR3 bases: TGCAGTGCTATTTCAAATTCGGGCACTGAAGCTTTCTTT.

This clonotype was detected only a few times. The CDR3 DNA sequence: TGTGCCAGCAGTGAACAAGGCTACACCGGGGAGCTGTTTTTT. It encodes CASSEQGYTGELFF. The chain has TRBV6-1 and TRBJ2-2; unclear D gene. The V end lost 2 bases, the J end lost 3 bases, and 7 bases lay between the germline ends. The CDR3 totals 14 residues. From germline, CDR1 is MNHNS and CDR2 SASEGT.

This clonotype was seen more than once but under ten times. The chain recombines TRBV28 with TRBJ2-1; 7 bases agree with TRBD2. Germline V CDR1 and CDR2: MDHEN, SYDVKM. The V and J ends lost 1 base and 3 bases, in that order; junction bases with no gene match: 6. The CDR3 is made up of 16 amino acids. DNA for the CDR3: TGTGCCAGCAGTTTATTGGGAGCGGGGCTCTACAATGAGCAGTTCTTC. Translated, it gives CASSLLGAGLYNEQFF.

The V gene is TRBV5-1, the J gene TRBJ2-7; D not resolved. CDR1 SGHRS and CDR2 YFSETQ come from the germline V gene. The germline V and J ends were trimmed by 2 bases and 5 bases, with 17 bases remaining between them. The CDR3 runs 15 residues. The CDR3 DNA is TGCGCCAGCAGCTTTACGTTCGATCTGGGGAACGAGCAGTACTTC. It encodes CASSFTFDLGNEQYF.

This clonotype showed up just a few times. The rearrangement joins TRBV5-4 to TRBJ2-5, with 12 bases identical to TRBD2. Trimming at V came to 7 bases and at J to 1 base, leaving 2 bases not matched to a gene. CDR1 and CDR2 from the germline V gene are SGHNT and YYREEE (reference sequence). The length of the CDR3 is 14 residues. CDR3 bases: TGTGCCAGCCAGACTAGCGGGGGCCAAGAGACCCAGTACTTC. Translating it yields CASQTSGGQETQYF.

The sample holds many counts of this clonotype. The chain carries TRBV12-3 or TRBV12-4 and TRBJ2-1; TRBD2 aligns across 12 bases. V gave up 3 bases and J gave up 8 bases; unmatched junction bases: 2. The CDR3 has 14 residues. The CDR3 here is CASSFRLAGDEQFF. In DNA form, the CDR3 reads TGTGCCAGCAGTTTCCGACTAGCGGGAGATGAGCAGTTCTTC.

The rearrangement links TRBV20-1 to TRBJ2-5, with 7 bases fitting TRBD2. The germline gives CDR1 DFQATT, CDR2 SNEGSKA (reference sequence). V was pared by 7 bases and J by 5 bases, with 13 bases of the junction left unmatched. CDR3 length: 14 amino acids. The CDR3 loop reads CSGGGSGSGETQYF. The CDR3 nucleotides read TGCAGTGGGGGCGGGAGCGGAAGCGGGGAGACCCAGTACTTC.

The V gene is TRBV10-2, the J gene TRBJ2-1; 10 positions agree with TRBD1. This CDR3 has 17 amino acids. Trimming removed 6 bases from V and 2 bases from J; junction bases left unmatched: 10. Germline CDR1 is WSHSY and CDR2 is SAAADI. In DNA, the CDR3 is TGCGCCAGCAGCATGGAAGGGGGACAGGGGCCCTACAATGAGCAGTTCTTC. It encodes CASSMEGGQGPYNEQFF.